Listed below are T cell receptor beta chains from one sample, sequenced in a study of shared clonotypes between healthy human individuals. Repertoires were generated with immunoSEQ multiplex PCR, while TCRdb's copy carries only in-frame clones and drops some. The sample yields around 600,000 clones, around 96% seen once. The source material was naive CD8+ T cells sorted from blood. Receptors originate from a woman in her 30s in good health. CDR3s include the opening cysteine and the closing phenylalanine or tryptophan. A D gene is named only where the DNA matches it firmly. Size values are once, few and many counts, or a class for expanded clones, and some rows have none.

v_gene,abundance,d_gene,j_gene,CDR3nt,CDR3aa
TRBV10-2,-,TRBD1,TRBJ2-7,TGCGCCATCCAACAGGGGGCCTACGAGCAGTACTTC,CAIQQGAYEQYF
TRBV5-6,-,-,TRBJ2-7,TGTGCCAGCTCGGGGGGCGGAAATTACGAGCAGTACTTC,CASSGGGNYEQYF
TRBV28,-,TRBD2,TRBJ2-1,TGTGCCAGCAGATCCCCCGGGACTAGCAACAATGAGCAGTTCTTC,CASRSPGTSNNEQFF
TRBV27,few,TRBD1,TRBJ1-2,TGTGCCAGCAGTCCCCGACAGGGTAACTATGGCTACACCTTC,CASSPRQGNYGYTF
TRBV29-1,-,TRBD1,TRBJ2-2,TGCAGCGTTGAATCCCCCAGGGGGCATCCGGACGGGGAGCTGTTTTTT,CSVESPRGHPDGELFF
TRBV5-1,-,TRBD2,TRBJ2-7,TGCGCCAGCAGCCCGGGCAGCGGGGTGGCGAGGTACGAGCAGTACTTC,CASSPGSGVARYEQYF
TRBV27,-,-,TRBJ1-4,TGTGCCAGCAATTTGGGAGGGGGGACCGGTGAAAAACTGTTTTTT,CASNLGGGTGEKLFF
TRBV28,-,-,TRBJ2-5,TGTGCCAGCAGCCTCGTCGCCAACCAAGAGACCCAGTACTTC,CASSLVANQETQYF
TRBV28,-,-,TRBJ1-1,TGTGCCAGCAGTTTAGGGAGTATGAACACTGAAGCTTTCTTT,CASSLGSMNTEAFF
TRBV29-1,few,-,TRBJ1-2,TGCAGCGTTGAATTTGGAGGGGACTACACCTTC,CSVEFGGDYTF
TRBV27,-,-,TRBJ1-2,TGTGCCAGCAGTTTACAGATTAACTATGGCTACACCTTC,CASSLQINYGYTF
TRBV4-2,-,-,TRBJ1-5,TGTGCCAGCAGCCAAGAGAAGGTTATCGGCAATCAGCCCCAGCATTTT,CASSQEKVIGNQPQHF
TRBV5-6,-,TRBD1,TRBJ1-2,TGTGCCAGCAGCTCGACAGGGGGCGCCCCCTTCTATGGCTACACCTTC,CASSSTGGAPFYGYTF
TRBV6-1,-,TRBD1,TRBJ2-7,TGTGCCAGCAGCCCAAGGACAGGGTCCTACGAGCAGTACTTC,CASSPRTGSYEQYF
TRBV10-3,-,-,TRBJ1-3,TGTGCCATCAGTGATGTGGCAGGGAGAAGCTCTGGAAACACCATATATTTT,CAISDVAGRSSGNTIYF
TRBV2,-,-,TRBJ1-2,TGTGCCAGCAGTGAGGAATCGGACGGAGGGGACTATGGCTACACCTTC,CASSEESDGGDYGYTF
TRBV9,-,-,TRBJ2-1,TGTGCCAGCGCAACCGGGGGTGGCTCCTACAATGAGCAGTTCTTC,CASATGGGSYNEQFF
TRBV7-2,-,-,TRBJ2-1,TGTGCCAGCAGCTCTAAGCGGGACACCTACAATGAGCAGTTCTTC,CASSSKRDTYNEQFF
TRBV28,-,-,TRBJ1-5,TGTGCCAGCAGGTCGTTCAGGGGCGGAAGCAATCAGCCCCAGCATTTT,CASRSFRGGSNQPQHF
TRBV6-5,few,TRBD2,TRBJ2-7,TGTGCCAGCAGTCCTGATATAGCGGGAGGGGTCGAGCAGTACTTC,CASSPDIAGGVEQYF
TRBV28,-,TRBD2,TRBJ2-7,TGTGCCAGCAGTTTAGCTAGCGGGAGAGGCGAGCAGTACTTC,CASSLASGRGEQYF
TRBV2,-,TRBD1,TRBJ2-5,TGTGCCAGCAGGACAGGGGCAACGTGGGAGACCCAGTACTTC,CASRTGATWETQYF
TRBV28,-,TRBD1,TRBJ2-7,TGTGCCAGCAGTCCCTCCGGGACAGGGGACTACGAGCAGTACTTC,CASSPSGTGDYEQYF
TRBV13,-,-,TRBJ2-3,TGTGCCAGCACCAGCGCCGGGCCCGCAGATACGCAGTATTTT,CASTSAGPADTQYF
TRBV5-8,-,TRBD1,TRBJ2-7,TGTGCCAGCAGCTTGGATACAGGGGTCAAGTACGAGCAGTACTTC,CASSLDTGVKYEQYF
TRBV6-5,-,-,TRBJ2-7,TGTGCCAGCAGCCTTCAGACGCAGGGTAGATATGAGCAGTACTTC,CASSLQTQGRYEQYF
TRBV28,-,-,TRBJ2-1,TGTGCCAGCAGTCATCTACATGAGCAGTTCTTC,CASSHLHEQFF
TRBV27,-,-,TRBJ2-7,TGTGCCAGCAGTTCCCGATACGAGCAGTACTTC,CASSSRYEQYF
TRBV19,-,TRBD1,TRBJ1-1,TGTGCCAGTAGTCCCGAGGGGGCGGGAGCTTTCTTT,CASSPEGAGAFF
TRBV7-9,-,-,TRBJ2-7,TGTGCCAGCAGCTCCCCCGCAACCTACGAGCAGTACTTC,CASSSPATYEQYF
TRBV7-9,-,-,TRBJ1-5,TGTGCCACCGGCGAGGACGCACGCAATCAGCCCCAGCATTTT,CATGEDARNQPQHF
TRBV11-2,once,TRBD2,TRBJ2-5,TGTGCCAGCAGCTTATTTCAGCCTAGCGGTATGAAAGAGACCCAGTACTTC,CASSLFQPSGMKETQYF
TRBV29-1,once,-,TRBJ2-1,TGCAGCGTCCGGGACAATGAGCAGTTCTTC,CSVRDNEQFF
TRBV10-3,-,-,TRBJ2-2,TGTGCCATCAGTGAGCAAGACACCGGGGAGCTGTTTTTT,CAISEQDTGELFF
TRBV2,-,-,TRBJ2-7,TGTGCCAGCAGTGAAGCAGAGGGACCGCACGAGACCTACGAGCAGTACTTC,CASSEAEGPHETYEQYF
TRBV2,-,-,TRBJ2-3,TGTGCCAGCAGTGAAGTATTAGTTCTGGGCACAGATACGCAGTATTTT,CASSEVLVLGTDTQYF
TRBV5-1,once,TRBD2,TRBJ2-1,TGCGCCAGCAGCCCTGGCCCTACACTAGCGACGAGCTCCTACAATGAGCAGTTCTTC,CASSPGPTLATSSYNEQFF
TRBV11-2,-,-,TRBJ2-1,TGTGCCAGCAGCACTTACAATGAGCAGTTCTTC,CASSTYNEQFF
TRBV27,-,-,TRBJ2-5,TGTGCCACCCCCCGAAGGCAGGAGGCTCAAGAGACCCAGTACTTC,CATPRRQEAQETQYF